The source of this T cell receptor beta chain is a study of T cell responses to AZD1222 COVID-19 vaccine. Profiled with immunoSEQ multiplex PCR; TCRdb holds only in-frame clones, not every one. The sample lists fewer than 150,000 clones, 80% to 95% seen once, with approximately 3.1% in the top ten. Germline-derived CDR1 and CDR2 are SQVTM and ANQGSEA. V lost 5 bases, J lost 0 bases, and 16 bases lay in between. This CDR3 is 15 amino acids long. The sequence was obtained from an adult in good health. This sample comprised peripheral blood, obtained on day 0 of AZD1222 vaccination. V and J are TRBV29-1 and TRBJ1-1, with a tentative D call TRBD1 (6 bases). The CDR3: CSVKRGGAMNTEAFF. CDR3 DNA: TGCAGCGTTAAAAGGGGGGGGGCTATGAACACTGAAGCTTTCTTT.